The 10 T cell receptor beta chains below were found in one sample sequenced in a study of cytomegalovirus exposure and HLA in healthy donors. The PCR employed 60 Vbeta primers together with 13 Jbeta primers. Sequencing used immunoSEQ multiplex PCR; TCRdb keeps in-frame clones, though not all of them. The table lists about 200,000 clones, around 85% of them singletons. Sequencing input: PBMCs. Every receptor here comes from a girl between 2 and 10 years old in good health and CMV-seronegative.

The chain uses TRBV19 and TRBJ2-1; 10 bases fit TRBD2. The CDR3 spans 15 residues. Germline V gene data show CDR1 as LNHDA and CDR2 as SQIVND (reference sequence). V trimming: 5 bases; J trimming: 2 bases; junction bases outside the gene matches: 3. The CDR3 is CASSVTSGAYNEQFF. For the CDR3, the DNA is TGTGCCAGTAGTGTAACTAGCGGGGCCTACAATGAGCAGTTCTTC. The full variable domain, rest sourced from reference TRBV19 and TRBJ2-1, is DGGITQSPKYLFRKEGQNVTLSCEQNLNHDAMYWYRQDPGQGLRLIYYSQIVNDFQKGDIAEGYSVSREKKESFPLTVTSAQKNPTAFYLCASSVTSGAYNEQFFGPGTRLTVL.

The J gene is TRBJ2-3, the V gene TRBV10-2; 10 bases are a match to TRBD2. The CDR3 runs to 14 residues. The ends lost 6 bases at V and 0 bases at J; junction bases unmatched: 0. Per germline, CDR1 WSHSY and CDR2 SAAADI. In nucleotides, the CDR3 is TGCGCCAGCAGAGCGGGAGGGAGCACAGATACGCAGTATTTT. Its translation: CASRAGGSTDTQYF.

This sequence joins TRBV7-9 and TRBJ2-3; a weak D match, TRBD1 (6 bases). From germline, CDR1 is SEHNR and CDR2 FQNEAQ (reference sequence). This CDR3 has 16 amino acids. V dropped 3 bases and J dropped 4 bases, with 17 bases sitting between them. The CDR3 protein is CASSFITGKGPDTQYF. The CDR3 coding sequence is TGTGCCAGCAGCTTTATAACAGGGAAGGGCCCAGATACGCAGTATTTT.

The V gene is TRBV7-9, the J gene TRBJ2-7, with 9 bases fitting TRBD2. Trimming removed 0 bases from V and 2 bases from J; junction bases left unmatched: 8. CDR3 length: 17 amino acids. CDR1 is SEHNR, CDR2 FQNEAQ, per germline (reference sequence). In DNA, the CDR3 is TGTGCCAGCAGCTTAGCCCTGGGGCTAGCGGGGACCTACGAGCAGTACTTC. Its translation is CASSLALGLAGTYEQYF.

The gene calls are TRBV4-1 and TRBJ2-7; D uncertain. This CDR3 has 12 amino acids. V was shortened by 2 bases and J by 1 base, with 3 bases between the two germline ends. Looked up from germline, CDR1 is MGHRA and CDR2 is YSYEKL. The CDR3 loop reads CASSQPSYEQYF. The CDR3 DNA follows: TGCGCCAGCAGCCAACCATCCTACGAGCAGTACTTC.

This chain uses TRBV19 with TRBJ2-6; D is possibly TRBD2 (6 bases). Germline V gene data show CDR1 as LNHDA and CDR2 as SQIVND (reference sequence). This CDR3 has 15 residues. V was pared by 11 bases and J by 2 bases, with 16 bases between. The CDR3: CAPWGVRPGANVLTF. CDR3 in DNA: TGTGCCCCATGGGGGGTTCGGCCTGGGGCCAACGTCCTGACTTTC.

V gene TRBV2 combines with J gene TRBJ1-6; tentatively, D is TRBD1 (6 bases). This CDR3 is 14 amino acids long. Between the trimmed V and J ends, which lost 6 bases and 6 bases, there was a span of 12 bases. CDR1 SNHLY and CDR2 FYNNEI come from the germline V gene. The DNA of the CDR3 is TGTGCCAGCAGACACCGGGACACTAATTCACCCCTCCACTTT. Amino acids: CASRHRDTNSPLHF.

V gene TRBV7-9 combines with J gene TRBJ2-5; D is unclear. V was shortened by 4 bases and J by 0 bases, with 3 bases between the two germline ends. Germline V gene lookup returns CDR1 SEHNR and CDR2 FQNEAQ (reference sequence). The CDR3 is 12 residues long. CDR3 loop: CASSSYQETQYF. CDR3 bases: TGTGCCAGCAGCTCCTACCAAGAGACCCAGTACTTC.

Notes on this clone: The junction and the germline gene differ at one end; a read error may be behind it. The rearrangement uses TRBV29-1 and TRBJ2-5, with D possibly matching TRBD2 (6 bases). The CDR3 loop spans 12 amino acids. Germline CDR1 SQVTM, CDR2 ANQGSEA. The CDR3 region is CTGGTSQGTQYF. The CDR3 DNA reads as TGCACCGGCGGGACTTCCCAAGGGACCCAGTACTTC.

This chain joins TRBV18 and TRBJ2-6; 9 nucleotides match TRBD1. Germline V gives CDR1 KGHSH, CDR2 LQKENI. This CDR3 has 16 amino acids. V shed 5 bases and J 0 bases; nucleotides not matched to a gene: 2. The CDR3 bases are TGTGCCAGCTCAGGGACAGGGAGCTCTGGGGCCAACGTCCTGACTTTC. It encodes CASSGTGSSGANVLTF.